The 17 T cell receptor beta chains below were found in one sample sequenced in a study of T cell repertoires in cytomegalovirus infection. What these receptors recognize is not known. From the reads, TCRdb called clonotypes with MiXCR, one entry per CDR3 protein. This sample has about 130,000 distinct CDR3 sequences; 20% to 30% occur once, and the top ten carry about a third. The specimen sequenced was PBMCs, sequenced either directly or after in vitro stimulation (not recorded which). The receptor source for this set is a human donor in good health (CMV status not recorded). Some clones in this sample may be carry-over from other donors' samples.

This clonotype was picked up many times. The chain couples TRBV6-5 to TRBJ1-1; D gene uncertain. V lost 0 bases and J lost 0, with 8 bases in between. The CDR3 sequence is 15 residues long. Germline V lookup: CDR1 MNHEY, CDR2 SVGAGI. The CDR3 nucleotides are TGTGCCAGCAGTTACTCAACGTTGATGAACACTGAAGCTTTCTTT. It encodes CASSYSTLMNTEAFF.

This clonotype has more than one count but fewer than ten. The V call is TRBV20-1, the J call TRBJ2-3; D is undetermined. The CDR3 consists of 13 residues. V was pared by 5 bases and J by 0 bases, with 9 bases between. The V gene's germline CDR1 is DFQATT and CDR2 SNEGSKA (reference sequence). This CDR3 reads CSAVPPSTDTQYF. CDR3 DNA sequence: TGCAGTGCTGTGCCCCCGAGCACAGATACGCAGTATTTT.

This clonotype was seen more than once but under ten times. This chain links TRBV7-9 with TRBJ1-2; D uncertain. The CDR3 is 15 residues long. V was cut by 4 bases and J by 2 bases, with 14 bases left in between. The V gene's germline CDR1 is SEHNR and CDR2 FQNEAQ (reference sequence). The CDR3 spells CASSSDLDRNYGYTF. CDR3 sequence (DNA): TGTGCCAGCAGCTCCGACCTGGACCGAAACTATGGCTACACCTTC.

The chain employs TRBV19 and TRBJ2-1; 8 bases align to TRBD2. This CDR3 is 15 amino acids long. Germline V gene lookup returns CDR1 LNHDA and CDR2 SQIVND (reference sequence). The trim removed 3 bases at V and 3 bases at J, leaving 4 bases unmatched. The CDR3 is CASSITSGHYNEQFF. The CDR3 coding sequence is TGTGCCAGTAGTATCACTAGCGGCCACTACAATGAGCAGTTCTTC.

The J gene is TRBJ2-7, the V gene TRBV6-2 or TRBV6-3; D not resolved. Germline values: CDR1 MNHEY, CDR2 SVGEGT. V lost 6 bases and J lost 7, with 19 bases in between. This CDR3 region has 14 residues. CDR3 DNA: TGTGCCAGCAGACCCCCTGCCCGGATCTGGGAGCAGTACGTC. Amino acid sequence: CASRPPARIWEQYV.

V and J are TRBV6-1 and TRBJ1-5; D perhaps matches TRBD1 (5 bases). The length of the CDR3 is 17 residues. V lost 5 bases, J lost 0 bases, and 17 bases lay in between. Germline V CDR1 and CDR2: MNHNS, SASEGT. In DNA form, the CDR3 reads TGTGCCAGCAGTACCCGGGACCGCCCGTATAGCAATCAGCCCCAGCATTTT. It is translated as CASSTRDRPYSNQPQHF.

This chain joins TRBV2 and TRBJ2-1; TRBD1 matches 9 bases. Germline CDR1 SNHLY, CDR2 FYNNEI. V lost 7 bases, J lost 7 bases, and 14 bases stayed unmatched. The CDR3 consists of 16 residues. Here the CDR3 reads CASKFTDRDRANEQFF. In DNA, the CDR3 is TGTGCCAGCAAGTTCACTGACCGGGACAGGGCGAATGAGCAGTTCTTC.

This clonotype appeared many times. The chain couples TRBV7-2 to TRBJ2-5; a possible D gene is TRBD2 (6 bases). V lost 5 bases, J lost 2 bases, and 12 bases lay in between. The CDR3 contains 14 residues. Germline CDR1 reads SGHTA; CDR2 reads FQGNSA. CDR3 in amino acids: CASSLRDFQETQYF. CDR3 sequence (DNA): TGTGCCAGCAGCCTCCGGGACTTTCAAGAGACCCAGTACTTC.

There are a few counts of this clonotype. This chain joins TRBV10-3 and TRBJ1-1; D is unresolved. The CDR3 runs 13 residues. V was trimmed by 6 bases and J by 6 bases, leaving 14 bases between them. CDR1 and CDR2 (germline): ENHRY, SYGVKD. Written as DNA, the CDR3 is TGTGCCATCAGCCCATCAGAGGCAGCTGAAGCTTTCTTT. This sequence encodes CAISPSEAAEAFF.

J is TRBJ2-3 and V is TRBV29-1; 12 bases line up with TRBD2. This CDR3 region has 15 residues. Germline lookup yields CDR1 SQVTM and CDR2 ANQGSEA. The V segment lost 7 bases and the J segment 4 bases; nucleotides outside the gene matches: 9. CDR3 DNA: TGCAGCGGATACGGACTAGCGGGAACACCAGATACGCAGTATTTT. Translation: CSGYGLAGTPDTQYF.

There are a few counts of this clonotype. This chain uses TRBV28 with TRBJ2-7; D not resolved. The length of the CDR3 is 12 residues. Germline lookup yields CDR1 MDHEN and CDR2 SYDVKM. V was trimmed by 3 bases and J by 0 bases, leaving 3 bases between them. CDR3 DNA: TGTGCCAGCAGTTTTGACTCCTACGAGCAGTACTTC. Translating it yields CASSFDSYEQYF.

This clonotype was picked up many times. V and J are TRBV6-4 and TRBJ1-5; 7 positions match TRBD1. Germline V CDR1 and CDR2: MRHNA, SNTAGT. This CDR3 is 14 amino acids long. Losses at the gene ends were 3 bases for V and 4 bases for J; bases not matched to a gene: 3. Here the CDR3 reads CASSETGSNQPQHF. The DNA for the CDR3 is TGTGCCAGCAGTGAGACAGGGAGTAATCAGCCCCAGCATTTT.

This clonotype was counted at least ten times. J is TRBJ2-7 and V is TRBV6-2 or TRBV6-3; 8 bases are a match to TRBD2. Trimming took 5 bases from V and 5 from J; bases not matched to a gene: 11. This CDR3 spans 15 amino acids. Germline CDR1 MNHEY, CDR2 SVGEGT. The CDR3 DNA is TGTGCCAGCAGTGATCCTCAGCGGGAGACCCACGAGCAGTACTTC. This gives the protein CASSDPQRETHEQYF.

The rearrangement joins TRBV20-1 to TRBJ2-1; TRBD1 matches at 9 bases. The CDR3 has 16 residues. The V and J ends lost 6 bases and 5 bases, in that order; junction bases with no gene match: 14. CDR1 is DFQATT, CDR2 SNEGSKA, per germline (reference sequence). The CDR3 DNA is TGCAGTGCCCCAAATGATGGTGGACAGGGGCACAATGAGCAGTTCTTC. This sequence encodes CSAPNDGGQGHNEQFF.

The chain employs TRBV12-5 and TRBJ2-5, with D unresolved. The length of the CDR3 is 11 residues. The V end was cut by 1 base, the J end by 4 bases, with 1 base between. Germline CDR1 is LGHNT and CDR2 is FRNRAP. CDR3 protein: CASGLGETQYF. CDR3 DNA sequence: TGTGCTAGTGGTTTGGGAGAGACCCAGTACTTC.

The chain links TRBV18 to TRBJ2-1; 11 positions agree with TRBD1. V lost 3 bases to trimming and J lost 4 bases; unmatched junction nucleotides: 2. The CDR3 runs 15 residues. Looked up from germline, CDR1 is KGHSH and CDR2 is LQKENI. This chain's CDR3 is CASSPGTGGYNEQFF. The CDR3, as DNA: TGTGCCAGCTCACCCGGGACAGGGGGTTACAATGAGCAGTTCTTC.

The sample holds many counts of this clonotype. The V gene is TRBV7-2, the J gene TRBJ2-1, with TRBD2 identical over 12 bases. The CDR3 spans 16 residues. The J segment lost 9 bases and the V segment lost 5 bases, leaving 11 bases of the junction unmatched. Germline V gene data show CDR1 as SGHTA and CDR2 as FQGNSA. CDR3 sequence reads: CASSLEGSSGRAEQFF. The CDR3 DNA reads TGTGCCAGCAGCCTTGAGGGGTCTAGCGGGAGGGCTGAGCAGTTCTTC.